This T cell receptor (beta chain) derives from a study of regulatory T cells in long-lasting Graves disease. On the study more broadly: The definition of persistent Graves' disease was over 5 years of antithyroid drugs with positive TSH receptor antibodies. Notes on the study in general: Small numbers of samples may have cut accuracy.

On this clonotype itself: No antigen is known for it.

Time point here: persistent/refractory GD, antithyroid drugs over 5 years with positive TRAb. After RNA was extracted from PBMCs, the TCR library was made from it. Patients came from an endocrinology department in Xi'an, China. Looked up from germline, CDR1 is GTSNPN and CDR2 is SVGIG (reference sequence). The ends were cut back, 3 bases at V and 6 bases at J, with 11 bases in the middle. The CDR3 has 13 residues. Arm-PCR of CDR3 regions and iRepertoire HTBI primers were used to build TCR beta libraries. MiXCR was run by TCRdb on the multiplex PCR reads, yielding one entry per CDR3 protein. The table has about 470,000 distinct CDR3 sequences, roughly 20% seen once.

Sequenced material: peripheral blood mononuclear cells (PBMCs), taken when the disease was refractory, from a patient treated with antithyroid drugs. This sequence was found in a female donor with Graves disease. The chain uses TRBV30 and TRBJ2-2, with a tentative D call TRBD1 (6 bases). DNA for the CDR3: TGTGCCTGGAGGCTGACAGGCCCCGGGGAGCTGTTTTTT. Translating it yields CAWRLTGPGELFF.